These 10 T cell receptor beta chains were all obtained from the same sample, sequenced in a study of blood T cells in healthy people across ages. A sample-barcoded 5' primer and a J-beta primer mix were used in a second PCR of roughly 7 to 11 cycles. TCRdb re-derived calls from the 5' RACE reads in MiXCR, one entry per CDR3 protein. The sample includes 1.5 million to 2 million distinct CDR3 sequences, about 49% of them seen just once. Sequenced input: blood. The source is a woman in her 40s in good health.

The table lists this clonotype with a few counts. The chain combines TRBV4-2 with TRBJ1-2; TRBD1 aligns across 9 bases. This CDR3 comprises 16 residues. Trimming cost V 4 bases and J 0 bases; bases outside gene matches: 6. CDR1 and CDR2 (germline): LGHNA, YNFKEQ. This chain's CDR3 is CASSRWGTGSNYGYTF. CDR3 sequence (DNA): TGTGCCAGCAGCCGGTGGGGGACAGGGTCTAACTATGGCTACACCTTC.

Here the CDR3 DNA reads TGTGCCAGCAGTCGCGAGAGGACAGGACGGTCCTATGAGCAGTTCTTC. This encodes CASSRERTGRSYEQFF. The chain has TRBV6-2 or TRBV6-3 and TRBJ2-1, with 7 bases aligning to TRBD1. The V segment lost 5 bases and the J segment 8 bases; nucleotides outside the gene matches: 15. From germline, CDR1 is MNHEY and CDR2 SVGEGT. The length of the CDR3 is 16 residues.

J is TRBJ2-7 and V is TRBV6-6, with TRBD2 matching 8 bases. V was clipped by 2 bases and J by 3 bases; unmatched bases: 12. Germline CDR1 and CDR2: MNHNY and SVGAGI (reference sequence). The length of the CDR3 is 17 residues. CDR3 nucleotide sequence: TGTGCCAGCAGTTACGTTGTGTTTAGCGGGGAGAACTACGAGCAGTACTTC. Translated: CASSYVVFSGENYEQYF.

The chain uses TRBV18 and TRBJ2-7; weak D call: TRBD1 (5 bases). CDR3 length: 14 amino acids. Trimming pared 1 base from V and 5 bases from J, leaving 12 bases between. Germline V lookup: CDR1 KGHSH, CDR2 LQKENI. CDR3 loop: CASSPQGPGNEQYF. In nucleotides, the CDR3 is TGTGCCAGCTCACCACAGGGTCCAGGGAACGAGCAGTACTTC.

Only a few counts were recorded for this clonotype. V usage is TRBV7-2 and J usage is TRBJ2-5, with TRBD1 matching over 9 bases. The germline V gene encodes CDR1 SGHTA and CDR2 FQGNSA. The CDR3 loop spans 13 amino acids. Trimming took 10 bases from V and 7 from J; bases not matched to a gene: 10. As DNA, the CDR3 is TGTGCCAATTCAGACAGGGGGGGGGCGACCCAGTACTTC. Encoded protein: CANSDRGGATQYF. The full variable domain, rest sourced from reference TRBV7-2 and TRBJ2-5, is GAGVSQSPSNKVTEKGKDVELRCDPISGHTALYWYRQSLGQGLEFLIYFQGNSAPDKSGLPSDRFSAERTGGSVSTLTIQRTQQEDSAVYLCANSDRGGATQYFGPGTRLLVL.

This sequence joins TRBV4-2 and TRBJ1-6, with D perhaps TRBD1 (6 bases). The germline V gene encodes CDR1 LGHNA and CDR2 YNFKEQ. V shed 4 bases and J shed 5 bases, with 12 bases lying between them. This CDR3 is built from 15 residues. CDR3 loop: CASSPGGGDNSPLHF. In DNA form, the CDR3 reads TGTGCCAGCAGCCCCGGGGGCGGGGATAATTCACCCCTCCACTTT.

The chain recombines TRBV7-6 with TRBJ2-5; D gene ambiguous. The CDR3 loop spans 15 amino acids. V shed 4 bases and J shed 4 bases, with 16 bases lying between them. From germline, CDR1 is SGHVS and CDR2 FNYEAQ. As DNA, the CDR3 is TGTGCCAGCAGCTCCTCTCCGGCGGTTCCAGAGACCCAGTACTTC. Translating gives CASSSSPAVPETQYF.

This clonotype has at least ten counts. V gene TRBV28 combines with J gene TRBJ2-7, with D unresolved. The V gene lost 6 bases and the J gene lost 7 bases, with 13 bases spanning the gap. The CDR3 has 12 amino acids. CDR1 MDHEN and CDR2 SYDVKM come from the germline V gene. CDR3 DNA: TGTGCCAGCAGCCTGTCCCAGACGGAGCAGTACTTC. Amino acids: CASSLSQTEQYF.

As concerns this clonotype: It differs at one base from a far larger clone, so likely a read error. This sequence joins TRBV7-2 and TRBJ2-7; D is ambiguous. The germline V gene has CDR1 SGHTA and CDR2 FQGNSA. This CDR3 contains 12 residues. The DNA for the CDR3 is TGTGCCGGCAGCTTAGGGATCTACGAGCAGTACTTC. Protein: CAGSLGIYEQYF.

The genes are TRBV12-3 or TRBV12-4 and TRBJ2-3; TRBD1 aligns across 12 bases. With 2 bases clipped from V and 3 bases from J, the junction kept 3 bases outside the gene matches. The CDR3 is 16 residues long. The CDR3: CASSLRDRGRTDTQYF. The CDR3 DNA sequence: TGTGCCAGCAGTTTAAGGGACAGGGGGCGGACAGATACGCAGTATTTT.